The T cell receptor (beta chain) under discussion was sequenced for a study of beta chain features in type 1 diabetes. This clone was picked up a small number of times. Reverse transcription of all isolated RNA meant that expressed TCRB transcripts were sequenced. Assay used: immunoSEQ multiplex PCR; TCRdb lists only in-frame clones, some missing. This repertoire shows around 500,000 clones, about an eighth found once; its top ten account for roughly 0.046%. Sequences were obtained from naive CD4+ T cells from blood. The sequence was collected from a woman under 30 in good health.

The CDR3, as DNA: TGCGCCAGCAGCCAAGAATCACTAGCGGGAAGGCTCGAGCAGTACTTC. Its protein is CASSQESLAGRLEQYF. V usage is TRBV4-3 and J usage is TRBJ2-7; 10 bases agree with TRBD2. V lost 0 bases and J lost 6; bases outside the gene matches: 8. CDR1 and CDR2 (germline): LGHNA, YSLEER. This CDR3 is 16 amino acids long.